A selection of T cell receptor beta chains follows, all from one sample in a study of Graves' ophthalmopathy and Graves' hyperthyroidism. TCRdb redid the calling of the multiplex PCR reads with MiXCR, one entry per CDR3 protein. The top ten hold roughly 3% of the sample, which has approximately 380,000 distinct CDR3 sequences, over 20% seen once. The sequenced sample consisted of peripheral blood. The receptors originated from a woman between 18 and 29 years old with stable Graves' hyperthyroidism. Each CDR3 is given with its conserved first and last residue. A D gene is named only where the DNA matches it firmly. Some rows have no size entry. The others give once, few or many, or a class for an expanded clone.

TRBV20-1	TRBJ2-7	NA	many	TGCAGTGCTAGCAGGGGAAGAAGACGCTCCTACGAGCAGTACTTC	CSASRGRRRSYEQYF
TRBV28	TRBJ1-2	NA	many	TGTGCCAGCAGTTATACAGGGAAGGGCTTT	CASSYTGKGF
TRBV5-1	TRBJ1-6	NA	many	TGCGCCAGCAGCTTGTTCCAGGGGAGCTCCTATAATTCACCCCTCCACTTT	CASSLFQGSSYNSPLHF
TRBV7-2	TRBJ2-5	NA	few	TGTGCCAGCAGCTACACGACCGGGACCCAAGAGACCCAGTACTTC	CASSYTTGTQETQYF
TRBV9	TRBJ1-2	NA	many	TGTGCCAGCAGCGCACAGCGGGTCGGAGTTGGCTACACCTTC	CASSAQRVGVGYTF
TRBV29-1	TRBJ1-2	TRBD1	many	TGCAGCGTTGAAGGGACAGGGGCAGGTGACACCTTC	CSVEGTGAGDTF
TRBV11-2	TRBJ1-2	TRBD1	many	TGTGCCAGCAGCGGGGGACAGGGGGTTCCTTGGTATGGCTACACCTTC	CASSGGQGVPWYGYTF
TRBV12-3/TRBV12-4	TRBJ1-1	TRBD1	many	TGTGCCAGCAGTTTAGGGACAGGGGGTGGGATCCGTGGTGAAGCTTTCTTT	CASSLGTGGGIRGEAFF
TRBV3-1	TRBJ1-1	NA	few	TGTGCCAGCAGCCAAGGGTTGCAGGCGGACACTGAAGCTTTCTTT	CASSQGLQADTEAFF
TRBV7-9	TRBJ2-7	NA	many	TGTGCCAGCAGCTTTGTACGGGACAAAGGCTACGAGCAGTACTTC	CASSFVRDKGYEQYF
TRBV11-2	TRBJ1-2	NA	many	TGTGCCAGCAGCTTGACAGCCCTTAACTATGGCTACACCTTC	CASSLTALNYGYTF
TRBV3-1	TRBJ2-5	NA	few	TGTGCCAGCAGCCAAGATCAAGGAAGGCTGGTCGGGGAGACCCAGTACTTC	CASSQDQGRLVGETQYF
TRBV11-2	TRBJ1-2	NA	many	TGTGCCAGCAGCTTACGGATCCTCTATGGCTACACCTTC	CASSLRILYGYTF
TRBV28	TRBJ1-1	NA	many	TGTGCCAGCCTGCGGGTGTCCTTTGAAGCTTTCTTT	CASLRVSFEAFF
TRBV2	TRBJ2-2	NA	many	TGTGCCAGCAGTGGTCAAGCGGCCGCGGACACCGGGGAGCTGTTTTTT	CASSGQAAADTGELFF
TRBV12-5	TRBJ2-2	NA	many	TGTGCTAGCCAACGACAGGCGAACACCGGGGAGCTGTTTTTT	CASQRQANTGELFF
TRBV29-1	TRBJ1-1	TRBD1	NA	TGCAGCGCCGCGACAGGGGGCGAGGGGACTGAAGCTTTCTTT	CSAATGGEGTEAFF
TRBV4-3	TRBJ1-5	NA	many	TGCGCCAGCAGCCCCGGGACGGGAAGCAATCAGCCCCAGCATTTT	CASSPGTGSNQPQHF
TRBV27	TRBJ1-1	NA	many	TGTGCCAGCAGTACAGGACAGAGGGCTGAAGCTTTCTTT	CASSTGQRAEAFF
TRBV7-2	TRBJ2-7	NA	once	TGTGCCAGCAGCTATTTTAGTACTTCCTCCTACGAGCAGTACTTC	CASSYFSTSSYEQYF
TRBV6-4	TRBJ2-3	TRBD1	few	TGTGCCAGCCGCTCCGGGACAGGGATTCTCACAGATACGCAGTATTTT	CASRSGTGILTDTQYF
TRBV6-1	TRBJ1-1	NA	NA	TGTGCCAGCATCAAATATATGAACACTGAAGCTTTCTTT	CASIKYMNTEAFF
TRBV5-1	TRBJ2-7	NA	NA	TGCGCCAGCAGCCGGGACGGTACCTACGAGCAGTACTTC	CASSRDGTYEQYF
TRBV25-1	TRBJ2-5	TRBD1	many	TGTGCCAGCAGTGATCCCATACAGGGGAAAGAGACCCAGTACTTC	CASSDPIQGKETQYF
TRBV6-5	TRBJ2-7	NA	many	TGTGCCAGCAGTAGTGGGACCTCACCCTACGAGCAGTACTTC	CASSSGTSPYEQYF
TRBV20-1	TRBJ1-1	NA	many	TGCAGTGCTCGTGAAGACGGGGAAAACCCTGAAGCTTTCTTT	CSAREDGENPEAFF
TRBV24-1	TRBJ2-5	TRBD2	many	TGTGCCACCAGTGATGTCAAGCGGGGCGCGGAGACCCAGTACTTC	CATSDVKRGAETQYF
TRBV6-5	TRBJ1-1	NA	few	TGTGCCAGCAGTTACGATCATGCTATGAACACTGAAGCTTTCTTT	CASSYDHAMNTEAFF
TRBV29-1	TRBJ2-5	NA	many	TGCAGCGTTGAGGGTCTCCCCAAGGCAGAACAAGAGACCCAGTACTTC	CSVEGLPKAEQETQYF
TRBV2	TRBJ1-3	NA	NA	TGTGCCAGCAGTGAATCGGGGGTCCTCTCTGGAAACACCATATATTTT	CASSESGVLSGNTIYF
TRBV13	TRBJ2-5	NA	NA	TGTGCCAGCAGCCGGGGACACACCCAAGAGACCCAGTACTTC	CASSRGHTQETQYF
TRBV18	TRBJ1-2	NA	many	TGTGCCAGCTCTCCATCGGGAGATGGCTATGGCTACACCTTC	CASSPSGDGYGYTF
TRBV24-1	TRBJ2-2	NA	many	TGTGCCACCAGTGCCAACGACAGTCCCACCGGGGAGCTGTTTTTT	CATSANDSPTGELFF
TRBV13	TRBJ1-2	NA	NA	TGTGCCAGCAGCTTGCGACAGGACTCGGGCTACACCTTC	CASSLRQDSGYTF
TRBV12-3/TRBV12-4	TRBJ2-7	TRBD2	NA	TGTGCCAGCAGTACAAGCGGGGGGGCTTCCATCAAGCAGTACTTC	CASSTSGGASIKQYF
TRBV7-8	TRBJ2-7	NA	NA	TGTGCCAGCAGCTTATGCGGGCGCAGCTCCTACGAGCAGTACTTC	CASSLCGRSSYEQYF
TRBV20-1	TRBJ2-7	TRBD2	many	TGCAGTGCTCCACGGACTAGCGGGATCGTCGACGAGCAGTACTTC	CSAPRTSGIVDEQYF
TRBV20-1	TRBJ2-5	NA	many	TGCAGTGCCAACCGTCTGACCGCTAGCTCTCTGACCCAGTACTTC	CSANRLTASSLTQYF
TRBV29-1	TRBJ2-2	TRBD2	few	TGCAGCGTTGAATGGAGGCTAGCGGGAGGGAGGAACACCGGGGAGCTGTTTTTT	CSVEWRLAGGRNTGELFF
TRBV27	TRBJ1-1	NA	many	TGTGCCAGCAGTCCTTTCGGGGCTGAAGCTTTCTTT	CASSPFGAEAFF
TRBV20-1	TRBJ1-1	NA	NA	TGCAGTGCTAGTCCAACAGGGTCGGCCGACACTGAAGCTTTCTTT	CSASPTGSADTEAFF
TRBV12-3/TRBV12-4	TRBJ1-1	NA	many	TGTGCCAGCAGCCCAGGGGTAGTCGCTGAAGCTTTCTTT	CASSPGVVAEAFF
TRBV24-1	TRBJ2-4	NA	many	TGTGCCACCAGTGAACCGACTCGAAAGGAGACCAAAAACATTCAGTACTTC	CATSEPTRKETKNIQYF
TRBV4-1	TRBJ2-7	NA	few	TGCGCCAGCAGCCAAGATATAAGTCAGACCGGCATCTACGAGCAGTACTTC	CASSQDISQTGIYEQYF
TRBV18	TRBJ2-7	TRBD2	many	TGTGCCAGCTCACCACCCTCGCTAGCGGGCGTGTCCTACGAGCAGTACTTC	CASSPPSLAGVSYEQYF
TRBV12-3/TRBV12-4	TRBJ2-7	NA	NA	TGTGCCAGCGCGGCAGATTCCTACGAGCAGTACTTC	CASAADSYEQYF
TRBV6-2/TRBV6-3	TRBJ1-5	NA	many	TGTGCCAGCTCCGGGGGGGGGGATGGCAATCAGCCCCAGCATTTT	CASSGGGDGNQPQHF
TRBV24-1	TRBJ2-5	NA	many	TGTGCCACCAGTGATTTCACGAAGGAGGAGACCCAGTACTTC	CATSDFTKEETQYF
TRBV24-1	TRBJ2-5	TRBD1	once	TGTGCCACCAGTGATTTGGGACAGGGCCGAGAGACCCAGTACTTC	CATSDLGQGRETQYF
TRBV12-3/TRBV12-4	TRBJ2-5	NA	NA	TGTGCCAGCAGTACTCCCTCAGACGGGGGAGAGACCCAGTACTTC	CASSTPSDGGETQYF
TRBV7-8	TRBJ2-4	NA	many	TGTGCCAGCGGGGTAGGGGGAGCCAAAAACATTAAGTACTTC	CASGVGGAKNIKYF
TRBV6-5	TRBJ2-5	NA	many	TGTGCCAGCAGCTCAACACGACAGGTCCAAGAGACCCAGTACTTC	CASSSTRQVQETQYF
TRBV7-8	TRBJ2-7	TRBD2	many	TGTGCCAGCAGCTTAGGCCTAGCGGGAGAATACGAGCAGTACTTC	CASSLGLAGEYEQYF
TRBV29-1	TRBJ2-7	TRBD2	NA	TGCAGCGTTGAATTGGGACTAGCGGGTTACTCCTACGAGCAGTACTTC	CSVELGLAGYSYEQYF